This T cell receptor beta chain was identified in a study of blood T cells in healthy people across ages. The wider study: Template switching caught about one barcoded beta molecule for each two T cells.

Alongside a J-beta primer mix, a sample-barcoded 5' primer served in a second PCR lasting 7 to 11 cycles. TCRdb reprocessed the 5' RACE reads via MiXCR and lists one record per CDR3 protein. Counted here are roughly 1.5 million distinct CDR3 sequences, about 42% occurring once; the ten biggest clones make up more than 4%. This clonotype appeared a few times. Germline V lookup: CDR1 SQVTM, CDR2 ANQGSEA. The CDR3 extends over 13 amino acids. The V gene lost 7 bases and the J gene lost 0 bases, with 10 bases spanning the gap. They isolated at least 7 million PBMCs from each sample. Source material: blood. The TCR comes from a woman aged 18-30 years in good health. V gene TRBV29-1 combines with J gene TRBJ2-4; D not resolved. This CDR3 reads CSALELAKNIQYF. CDR3 in DNA: TGCAGCGCCCTGGAGCTAGCCAAAAACATTCAGTACTTC.